The T cell receptor beta chain under discussion was sequenced for a study of blood T cells in healthy people across ages. As to this clonotype: The antigen is not known.

Findings and limits, study-wide: Donors of long life had a larger count of naive CD4+ cells and greater diversity than aged donors. Changes in expanded clonotypes were possibly confounded, as the CMV status of donors was unknown.

The CDR3 extends over 13 amino acids. Trimming at V came to 10 bases and at J to 4 bases, leaving 8 bases not matched to a gene. The V gene's germline CDR1 is MDHEN and CDR2 SYDVKM. Primers used in a second PCR of about 6 to 11 cycles were a sample-barcoded 5' primer and a J-beta primer mix. Every cDNA was tagged by a template-switch adaptor with 12 random nucleotides. TCRdb reprocessed the 5' RACE reads with MiXCR, giving one entry per CDR3 protein. The sample holds some 890,000 distinct CDR3 sequences, roughly 28% seen once. These sequences were also reported in another study, on T cells of mothers and their children. That study reports: Barcodes and 2-4 random nucleotides were added by M1S in the second PCR.

The chain links TRBV28 to TRBJ2-7, with TRBD1 matching 9 bases. This clonotype was obtained from a woman aged 40 to 49 in good health. Sequencing was carried out using blood. The CDR3 spells CATDRGIRYEQYF. DNA for the CDR3: TGTGCCACAGACAGGGGGATTCGGTACGAGCAGTACTTC.